A selection of T cell receptor beta chains follows, all from one sample in a study of blood T cells in healthy people across ages. TCRdb called the 5' RACE reads again in MiXCR, with one record for every CDR3 protein. The sample contains under 2 million distinct CDR3 sequences, about 35% of which appear only once. The specimen sequenced was blood. The receptors come from a woman aged 30 to 39 in good health. The CDR3 runs from the conserved cysteine through the conserved F or W. The order of the fields is V gene, clone size, D gene, J gene, CDR3 DNA, CDR3 protein. D genes are given only for firm matches. Clone size, where shown, is once, few, many, or a class for clones that have expanded.

TRBV9,few,.,TRBJ1-6,TGTGCCAGCAGCGGGCATAATTCACCCCTCCACTTT,CASSGHNSPLHF
TRBV6-2/TRBV6-3,many,.,TRBJ2-7,TGTGCCAGCAGTTATAATCGGGGGTACGAGCAGTACTTC,CASSYNRGYEQYF
TRBV25-1,.,TRBD2,TRBJ2-3,TGTGCCAGCACCCCTAGCGGGGTTGCAGATACGCAGTATTTT,CASTPSGVADTQYF
TRBV21-1,few,.,TRBJ1-5,TGTGCCAGCACCAGGGAAGTGGGGATCAAGGATCAGCCCCAGCATTTT,CASTREVGIKDQPQHF
TRBV28,few,TRBD1,TRBJ2-5,TGTGCCAGCAGCACAAGGACAGGGGGCCAAGAGACCCAGTACTTC,CASSTRTGGQETQYF
TRBV3-1,few,.,TRBJ2-7,TGTGCCAGCAGCCTCCTGATAGAGGGTACCGACGAGCAGTACTTC,CASSLLIEGTDEQYF
TRBV20-1,.,.,TRBJ1-6,TGCAGTGCTCAGATGGAGGGAAAAGGGACCTATAATTCACCCCTCCACTTT,CSAQMEGKGTYNSPLHF
TRBV20-1,few,TRBD2,TRBJ2-1,TGCAGTGCTAGAGGACTAGCGGGGGGTGGGAGTAATGAGCAGTTCTTC,CSARGLAGGGSNEQFF
TRBV7-3,few,.,TRBJ1-2,TGTGCCAGCAGCCCAACACGGGGGCCCTATGGCTACACCTTC,CASSPTRGPYGYTF
TRBV7-9,.,TRBD2,TRBJ2-5,TGTGCCAGCAGCTTCCCCACCCAGGGTGGGGAGGGTCAAGAGACCCAGTACTTC,CASSFPTQGGEGQETQYF
TRBV6-5,few,.,TRBJ2-1,TGTGCCAGCAGTCTATTAGCGGAGGGGGCCTACAATGAGCAGTTCTTC,CASSLLAEGAYNEQFF
TRBV3-1,.,.,TRBJ2-1,TGTGCCAGCAGCTCTCAAAGTCGGAGGCACAATGAGCAGTTCTTC,CASSSQSRRHNEQFF
TRBV30,few,.,TRBJ1-2,TGTGCCTGGAGTGTTAACAACTTTGGCTACACCTTC,CAWSVNNFGYTF
TRBV10-1,.,TRBD2,TRBJ2-3,TGCGCCAGCAGTGAAGTCTTGGGAGGGCCACCAGATACGCAGTATTTT,CASSEVLGGPPDTQYF
TRBV5-5,many,TRBD1,TRBJ2-1,TGTGCCAGCAGCCCCACGGGACAGGGGACGGGTGAGCAGTTCTTC,CASSPTGQGTGEQFF
TRBV13,few,.,TRBJ2-7,TGTGCCAGCAGTTACCGGATGGGCGGTCTTACCTACGAGCAGTACTTC,CASSYRMGGLTYEQYF
TRBV6-1,few,.,TRBJ1-1,TGTGCCAGCAGTGAGGACCCGAACACTGAAGCTTTCTTT,CASSEDPNTEAFF
TRBV20-1,few,.,TRBJ2-1,TGCAGTGCTAGGAACCGACAGGCTCGAGGCTACAATGAGCAGTTCTTC,CSARNRQARGYNEQFF
TRBV4-1,few,.,TRBJ1-1,TGCGCCAGCAGCCAAGGTGTTGGCGCCACTGAAGCTTTCTTT,CASSQGVGATEAFF
TRBV27,.,TRBD1,TRBJ2-7,TGTGCCAGCAGACGCACAGGGGCCTACGAGCAGTACTTC,CASRRTGAYEQYF
TRBV29-1,.,TRBD2,TRBJ2-7,TGCAGCGTTGACAAAGGGGTTAGCGGGGGCACCCAGTACTTC,CSVDKGVSGGTQYF
TRBV27,.,TRBD1,TRBJ1-1,TGTGCCAGCAGTTTTTACACAGGGGGCGGAGGGACTGAAGCTTTCTTT,CASSFYTGGGGTEAFF
TRBV4-1,.,.,TRBJ2-5,TGCGCCAGCAACCACCCCATCCAGAAAGAGACCCAGTACTTC,CASNHPIQKETQYF
TRBV28,.,.,TRBJ1-2,TGTGCCAGCAGTTTTATAGCAGGGGCACGGGGCTATGGCTACACCTTC,CASSFIAGARGYGYTF
TRBV30,.,.,TRBJ2-3,TGTGCCCGCCAGAGGAGTACTAGCACAGATACGCAGTATTTT,CARQRSTSTDTQYF
TRBV5-1,.,TRBD1,TRBJ2-4,TGCGCCAGCAGCCTTCCAGGGGGTAAGGGGATTCAGTACTTC,CASSLPGGKGIQYF
TRBV29-1,.,TRBD1,TRBJ2-6,TGCAGCGTCGGGACAGGGGCTAGCTCTGGGGCCAACGTCCTGACTTTC,CSVGTGASSGANVLTF
TRBV4-1,.,TRBD1,TRBJ1-2,TGCGCCAGCAGCCGTCCGGGACAGGGGCACTATGGCTACACCTTC,CASSRPGQGHYGYTF
TRBV25-1,few,.,TRBJ2-7,TGTGCCAGCAGTGATCTCCTCGACACCTACGAGCAGTACTTC,CASSDLLDTYEQYF
TRBV7-9,few,TRBD1,TRBJ2-7,TGTGCCAGCAGCTTAGCGGGACAGCCTCCCATCGAGCAGTACTTC,CASSLAGQPPIEQYF
TRBV9,.,TRBD2,TRBJ2-3,TGTGCCAGCAGCGTAGCTAGCGGGGGGAACATCGCGCGGTATTTT,CASSVASGGNIARYF
TRBV10-3,.,.,TRBJ1-1,TGTGCCATCAGTGAGAAGGGACACACTGAAGCTTTCTTT,CAISEKGHTEAFF
TRBV6-2/TRBV6-3,.,.,TRBJ2-4,TGTGCCAGCAGTAACCTCGCTGTACTAGCCAAAAACATTCAGTACTTC,CASSNLAVLAKNIQYF
TRBV30,.,.,TRBJ1-1,TGTGCCTGGAGTCGGGAGGCAGGGAGAGCTTTCTTT,CAWSREAGRAFF
TRBV3-1,.,TRBD1,TRBJ1-5,TGTGCCAGCAGCCTAGGGACAGGGGGCCTTCAGCCCCAGCATTTT,CASSLGTGGLQPQHF
TRBV27,few,.,TRBJ2-1,TGTGCCAGCAGTTTAGTCTCCCTGGGGTACAATGAGCAGTTCTTC,CASSLVSLGYNEQFF
TRBV27,few,.,TRBJ2-3,TGTGCCAGCAGTTTATCAAGGGTCCGGGGCACAGATACGCAGTATTTT,CASSLSRVRGTDTQYF
TRBV29-1,many,.,TRBJ2-5,TGCAGCGCTGTGGTGGTAGCCCGGGGGACCCAGTACTTC,CSAVVVARGTQYF
TRBV4-1,few,.,TRBJ1-4,TGCGCCAGCAGCCAAGTCTACCGAGAGAATGAAAAACTGTTTTTT,CASSQVYRENEKLFF
TRBV6-5,.,TRBD1,TRBJ2-1,TGTGCCAGCAGTACGGGACAGGGGAATGAGCAGTTCTTC,CASSTGQGNEQFF
TRBV14,.,TRBD2,TRBJ2-7,TGTGCCAGCGCCGGGACTAGCGGGAGGGCCGGGACCTACGAGCAGTACTTC,CASAGTSGRAGTYEQYF
TRBV4-2,.,TRBD2,TRBJ2-5,TGTGCCAGCAGCTCTCGGACTAACGGGGGGGCTGAGACCCAGTACTTC,CASSSRTNGGAETQYF
TRBV20-1,.,.,TRBJ2-7,TGCAGTGCTCGAGGCGGCAGACCCTACGAGCAGTACTTC,CSARGGRPYEQYF
TRBV27,few,.,TRBJ1-6,TGTGCCAGCAGTTTAAAAGGGGGGAATTCACCCCTCCACTTT,CASSLKGGNSPLHF
TRBV4-1,.,.,TRBJ2-7,TGCGCCAGCAGCCAAGAGCATTGGACAGAGGCCAACGAGCAGTACTTC,CASSQEHWTEANEQYF
TRBV6-1,.,TRBD1,TRBJ2-5,TGTGCCAGCAGTGGGGGGACAGGGTCCCAAGAGACCCAGTACTTC,CASSGGTGSQETQYF
TRBV3-1,many,.,TRBJ1-2,TGTGCCAGCAGCCCGGGTATCCTGCCCGGCTACACCTTC,CASSPGILPGYTF
TRBV6-1,few,TRBD1,TRBJ2-7,TGTGCCAGCAGGGCAGGACAGGGATCGATCTACGAGCAGTACTTC,CASRAGQGSIYEQYF
TRBV2,few,TRBD1,TRBJ2-5,TGTGCCAGCACCCCGGCGGGCCCCCAGGGGACAGAGCAGTACTTC,CASTPAGPQGTEQYF
TRBV11-2,.,.,TRBJ2-7,TGTGCCAGCAGCTTGGCGACCTGGGACATACGTGTCGAGCAGTACTTC,CASSLATWDIRVEQYF
TRBV3-1,.,TRBD2,TRBJ2-1,TGTGCCAGCAGCCAGGACCAGACTAGCGGGATCTACAATGAGCAGTTCTTC,CASSQDQTSGIYNEQFF
TRBV3-1,few,TRBD2,TRBJ2-7,TGTGCCAGCAGCGCACTAGCGGGAGGGCCCGACGAGCAGTACTTC,CASSALAGGPDEQYF
TRBV6-6,few,.,TRBJ1-1,TGTGCCAGCAGTCAACAAGGAGAGGCCACTGAAGCTTTCTTT,CASSQQGEATEAFF
TRBV3-1,.,.,TRBJ2-1,TGTGCCAGCAGCCAAGATGCAAGGACTATGGCCTTAAGGGAGCAGTTCTTC,CASSQDARTMALREQFF
TRBV11-1,few,.,TRBJ1-6,TGTGCCAGCAGCTTTCGGACAATAAATTCACCCCTCCACTTT,CASSFRTINSPLHF
TRBV4-1,few,TRBD2,TRBJ2-1,TGCGCCAGCAGCCACCTAGGACTAGCGGTCAATGAGCAGTTCTTC,CASSHLGLAVNEQFF
TRBV25-1,.,.,TRBJ1-6,TGTGCCAGCAGTGATAGACAGGCGAAGTTCAATTCACCCCTCCACTTT,CASSDRQAKFNSPLHF
TRBV20-1,few,TRBD1,TRBJ1-5,TGCAGTGCCTCGAAGGGGCCGGGACAGGGGAATCAGCCCCAGCATTTT,CSASKGPGQGNQPQHF
TRBV30,.,TRBD2,TRBJ2-7,TGTGCCTGCGGGGGGGACCCCCCCTACGAGCAGTACTTC,CACGGDPPYEQYF